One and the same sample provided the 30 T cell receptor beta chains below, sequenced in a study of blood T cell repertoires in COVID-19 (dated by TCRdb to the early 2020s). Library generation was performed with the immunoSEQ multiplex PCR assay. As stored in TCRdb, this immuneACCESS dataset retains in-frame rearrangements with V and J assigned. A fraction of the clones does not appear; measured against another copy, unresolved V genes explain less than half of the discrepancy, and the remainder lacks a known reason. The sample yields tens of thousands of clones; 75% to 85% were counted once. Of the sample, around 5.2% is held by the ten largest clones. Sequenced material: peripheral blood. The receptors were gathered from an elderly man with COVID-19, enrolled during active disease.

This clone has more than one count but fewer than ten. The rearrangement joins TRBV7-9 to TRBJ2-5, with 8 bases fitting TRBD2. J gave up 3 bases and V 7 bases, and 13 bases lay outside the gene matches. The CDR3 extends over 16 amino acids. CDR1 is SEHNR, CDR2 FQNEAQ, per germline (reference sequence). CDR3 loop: CASIQGGGRGEETQYF. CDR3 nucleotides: TGTGCCAGCATCCAAGGCGGGGGGAGAGGAGAAGAGACCCAGTACTTC.

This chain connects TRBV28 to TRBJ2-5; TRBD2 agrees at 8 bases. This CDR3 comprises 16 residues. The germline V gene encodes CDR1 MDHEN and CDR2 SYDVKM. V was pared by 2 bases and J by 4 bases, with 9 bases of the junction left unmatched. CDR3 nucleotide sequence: TGTGCCAGCAGTTTAAGTCTCGGGGGACTAGGAGAGACCCAGTACTTC. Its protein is CASSLSLGGLGETQYF.

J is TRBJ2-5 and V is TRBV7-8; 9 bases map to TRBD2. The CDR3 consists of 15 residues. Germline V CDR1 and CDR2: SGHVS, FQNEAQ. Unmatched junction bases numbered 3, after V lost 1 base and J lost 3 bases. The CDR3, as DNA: TGTGCCAGCAGCTTAGTAATAGCGGGGGAAGAGACCCAGTACTTC. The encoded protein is CASSLVIAGEETQYF.

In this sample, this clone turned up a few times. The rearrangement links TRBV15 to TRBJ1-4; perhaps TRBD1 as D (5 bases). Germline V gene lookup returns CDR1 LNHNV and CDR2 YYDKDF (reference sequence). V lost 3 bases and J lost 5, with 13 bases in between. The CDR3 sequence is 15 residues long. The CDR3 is CATSSSRRTNEKLFF. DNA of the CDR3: TGTGCCACCAGCAGTTCCCGACGGACAAATGAAAAACTGTTTTTT.

The CDR3: CASSSYRGPATNEKLFF. CDR3 DNA sequence: TGTGCCAGCAGTTCATACAGGGGACCCGCAACTAATGAAAAACTGTTTTTT. V usage is TRBV6-2 or TRBV6-3 and J usage is TRBJ1-4; the match to TRBD1 covers 7 bases. Germline V gives CDR1 MNHEY, CDR2 SVGEGT. CDR3 length: 17 residues. With 4 bases clipped from V and 0 bases from J, the junction kept 8 bases outside the gene matches.

In DNA form, the CDR3 reads TGTGCCAGCAGCTTAGACAGGGGGGGCACAGATACGCAGTATTTT. The encoded protein is CASSLDRGGTDTQYF. This rearrangement joins TRBV7-2 to TRBJ2-3, with 8 nucleotides matching TRBD1. Germline trimming cut 1 base from V and 1 base from J; bases unmatched to any gene: 1. The length of the CDR3 is 15 residues. Per germline, CDR1 SGHTA and CDR2 FQGNSA.

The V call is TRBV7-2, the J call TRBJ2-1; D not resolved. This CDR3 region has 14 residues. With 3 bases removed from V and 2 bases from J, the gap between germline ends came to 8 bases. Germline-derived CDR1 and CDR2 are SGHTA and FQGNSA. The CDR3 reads CASSFRTAYNEQFF. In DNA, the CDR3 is TGTGCCAGCAGCTTTCGTACGGCCTACAATGAGCAGTTCTTC.

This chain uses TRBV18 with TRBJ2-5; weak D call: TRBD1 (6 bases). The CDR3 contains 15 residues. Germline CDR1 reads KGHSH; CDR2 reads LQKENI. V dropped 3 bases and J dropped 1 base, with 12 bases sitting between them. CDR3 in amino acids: CASSPLDRLQETQYF. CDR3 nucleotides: TGTGCCAGCTCACCTCTCGACAGGCTCCAAGAGACCCAGTACTTC. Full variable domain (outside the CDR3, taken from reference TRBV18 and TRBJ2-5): NAGVMQNPRHLVRRRGQEARLRCSPMKGHSHVYWYRQLPEEGLKFMVYLQKENIIDESGMPKERFSAEFPKEGPSILRIQQVVRGDSAAYFCASSPLDRLQETQYFGPGTRLLVL.

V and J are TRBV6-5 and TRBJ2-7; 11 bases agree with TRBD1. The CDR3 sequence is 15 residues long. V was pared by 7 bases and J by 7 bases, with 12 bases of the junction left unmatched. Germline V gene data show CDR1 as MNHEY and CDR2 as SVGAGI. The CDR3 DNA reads TGTGCCAGCAATGGTCCGGGACAGGGGGTTGGGGAGCAGTACTTC. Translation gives CASNGPGQGVGEQYF.

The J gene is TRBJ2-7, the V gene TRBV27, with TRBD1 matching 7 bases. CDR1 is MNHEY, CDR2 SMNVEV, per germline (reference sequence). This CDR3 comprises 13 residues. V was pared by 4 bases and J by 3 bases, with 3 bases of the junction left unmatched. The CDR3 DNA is TGTGCCAGCAGTTCGAGGGACAGCTACGAGCAGTACTTC. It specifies CASSSRDSYEQYF.

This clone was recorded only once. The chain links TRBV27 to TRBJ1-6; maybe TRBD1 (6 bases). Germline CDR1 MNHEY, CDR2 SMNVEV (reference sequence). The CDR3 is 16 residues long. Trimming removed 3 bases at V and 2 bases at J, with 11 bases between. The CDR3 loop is CASSFDRRAYNSPLHF. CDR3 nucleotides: TGTGCCAGCAGTTTCGACAGGCGCGCCTATAATTCACCCCTCCACTTT.

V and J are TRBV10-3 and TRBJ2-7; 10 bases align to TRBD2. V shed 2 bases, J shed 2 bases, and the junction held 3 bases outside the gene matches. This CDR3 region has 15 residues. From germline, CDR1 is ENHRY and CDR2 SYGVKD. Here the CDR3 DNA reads TGTGCCATCAGTGAGCTTAGCGGGGGGACCTACGAGCAGTACTTC. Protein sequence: CAISELSGGTYEQYF.

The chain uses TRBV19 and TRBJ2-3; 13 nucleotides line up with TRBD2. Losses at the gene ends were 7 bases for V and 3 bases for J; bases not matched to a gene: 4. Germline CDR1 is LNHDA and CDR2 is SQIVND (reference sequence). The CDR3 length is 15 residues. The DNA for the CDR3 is TGTGCCAGTAAACGGACTAGCGGGAGAACAGATACGCAGTATTTT. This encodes CASKRTSGRTDTQYF.

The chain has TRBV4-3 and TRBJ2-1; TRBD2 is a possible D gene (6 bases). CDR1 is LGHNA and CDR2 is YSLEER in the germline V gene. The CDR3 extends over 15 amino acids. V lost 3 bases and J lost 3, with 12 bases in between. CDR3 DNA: TGCGCCAGCAGCCACGGGGGTGAAAACTACAATGAGCAGTTCTTC. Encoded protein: CASSHGGENYNEQFF.

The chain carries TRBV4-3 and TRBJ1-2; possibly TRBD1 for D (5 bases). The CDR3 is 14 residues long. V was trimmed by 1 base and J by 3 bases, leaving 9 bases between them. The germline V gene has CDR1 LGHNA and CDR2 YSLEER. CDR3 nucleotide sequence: TGCGCCAGCAGCCAAGGGCGCAGGGACTATGGCTACACCTTC. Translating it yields CASSQGRRDYGYTF.

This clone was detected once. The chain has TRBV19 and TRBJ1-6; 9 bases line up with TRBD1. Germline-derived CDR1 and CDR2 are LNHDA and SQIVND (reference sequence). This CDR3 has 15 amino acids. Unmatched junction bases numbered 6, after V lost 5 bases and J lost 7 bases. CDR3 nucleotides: TGTGCCAGTAGTCCGTGGACAGGGGAGAATTCACCCCTCCACTTT. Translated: CASSPWTGENSPLHF.

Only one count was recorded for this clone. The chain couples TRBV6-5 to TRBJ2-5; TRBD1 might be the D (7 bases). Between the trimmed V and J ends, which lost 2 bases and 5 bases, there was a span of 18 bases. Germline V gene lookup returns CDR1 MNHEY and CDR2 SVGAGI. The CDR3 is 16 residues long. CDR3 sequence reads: CASSYIGGTVGETQYF. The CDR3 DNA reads TGTGCCAGCAGTTACATAGGCGGGACAGTTGGGGAGACCCAGTACTTC.

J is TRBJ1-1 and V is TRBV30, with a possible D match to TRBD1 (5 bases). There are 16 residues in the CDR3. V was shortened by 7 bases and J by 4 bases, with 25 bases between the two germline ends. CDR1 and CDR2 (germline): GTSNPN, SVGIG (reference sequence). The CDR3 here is CASSSGLAGLVTEAFF. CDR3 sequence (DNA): TGTGCCTCTTCGAGTGGGTTGGCAGGGTTGGTCACTGAAGCTTTCTTT.

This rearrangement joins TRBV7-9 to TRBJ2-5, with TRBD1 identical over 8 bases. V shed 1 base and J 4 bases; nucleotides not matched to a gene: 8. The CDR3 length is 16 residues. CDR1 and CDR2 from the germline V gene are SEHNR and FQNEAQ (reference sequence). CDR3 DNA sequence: TGTGCCAGCAGCTTAGTGTGGCAGGGGGCAGGAGAGACCCAGTACTTC. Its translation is CASSLVWQGAGETQYF. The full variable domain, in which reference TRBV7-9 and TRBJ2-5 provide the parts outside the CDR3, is DTGVSQNPRHKITKRGQNVTFRCDPISEHNRLYWYRQTLGQGPEFLTYFQNEAQLEKSRLLSDRFSAERPKGSFSTLEIQRTEQGDSAMYLCASSLVWQGAGETQYFGPGTRLLVL.

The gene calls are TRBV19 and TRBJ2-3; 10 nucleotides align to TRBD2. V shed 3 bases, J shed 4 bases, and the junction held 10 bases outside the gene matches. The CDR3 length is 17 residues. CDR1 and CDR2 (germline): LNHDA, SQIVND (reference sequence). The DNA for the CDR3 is TGTGCCAGTAGTATTCGCCCTAGCGGGAGTACATCAGATACGCAGTATTTT. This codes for CASSIRPSGSTSDTQYF.

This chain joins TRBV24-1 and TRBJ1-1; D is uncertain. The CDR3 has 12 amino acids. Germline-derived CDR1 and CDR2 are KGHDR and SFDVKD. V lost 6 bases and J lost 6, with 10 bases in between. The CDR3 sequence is CATSRGESEAFF. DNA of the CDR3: TGTGCCACCAGTAGAGGAGAGTCTGAAGCTTTCTTT.

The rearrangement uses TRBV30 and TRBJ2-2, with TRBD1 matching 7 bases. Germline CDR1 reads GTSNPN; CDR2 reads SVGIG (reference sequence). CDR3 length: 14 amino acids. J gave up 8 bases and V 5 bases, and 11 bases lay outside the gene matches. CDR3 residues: CAWGRKGARGELFF. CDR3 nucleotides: TGTGCCTGGGGGCGCAAGGGGGCTAGGGGGGAGCTGTTTTTT.

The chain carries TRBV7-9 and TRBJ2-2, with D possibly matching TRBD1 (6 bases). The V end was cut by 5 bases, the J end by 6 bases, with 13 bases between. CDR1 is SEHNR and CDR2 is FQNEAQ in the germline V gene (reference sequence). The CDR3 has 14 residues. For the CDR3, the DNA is TGTGCCAGCAGCCCATTGTGGGGGCCCGGGGAGCTGTTTTTT. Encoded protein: CASSPLWGPGELFF.

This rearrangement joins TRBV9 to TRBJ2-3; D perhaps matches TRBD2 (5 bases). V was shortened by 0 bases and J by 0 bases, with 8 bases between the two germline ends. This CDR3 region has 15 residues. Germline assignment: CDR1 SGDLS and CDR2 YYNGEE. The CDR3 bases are TGTGCCAGCAGCGTAGGGACTCCTAGCACAGATACGCAGTATTTT. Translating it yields CASSVGTPSTDTQYF.

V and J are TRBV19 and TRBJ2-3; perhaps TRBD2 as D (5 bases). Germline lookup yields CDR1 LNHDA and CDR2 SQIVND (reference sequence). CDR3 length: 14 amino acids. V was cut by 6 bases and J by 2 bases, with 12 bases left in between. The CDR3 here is CASRGLANTDTQYF. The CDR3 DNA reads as TGTGCCAGTAGAGGGCTAGCAAACACAGATACGCAGTATTTT.

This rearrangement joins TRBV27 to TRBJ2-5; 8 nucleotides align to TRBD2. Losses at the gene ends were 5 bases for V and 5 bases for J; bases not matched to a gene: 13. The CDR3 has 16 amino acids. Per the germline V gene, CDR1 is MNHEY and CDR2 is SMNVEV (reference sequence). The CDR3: CASSVNGGAFVETQYF. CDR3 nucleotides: TGTGCCAGCAGTGTAAACGGGGGGGCCTTCGTCGAGACCCAGTACTTC.

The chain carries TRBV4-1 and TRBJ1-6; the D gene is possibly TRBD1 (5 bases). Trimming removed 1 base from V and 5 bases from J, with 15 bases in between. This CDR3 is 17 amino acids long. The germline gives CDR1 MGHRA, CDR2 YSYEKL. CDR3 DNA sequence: TGCGCCAGCAGCCAAGTTACCAGGGCAGAGAATAATTCACCCCTCCACTTT. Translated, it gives CASSQVTRAENNSPLHF.

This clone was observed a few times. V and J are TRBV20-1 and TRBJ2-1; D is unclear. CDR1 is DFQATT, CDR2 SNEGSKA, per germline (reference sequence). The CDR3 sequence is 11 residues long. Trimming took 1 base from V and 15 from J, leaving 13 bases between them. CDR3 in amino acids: CSARAPLDMFF. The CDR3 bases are TGCAGTGCTAGAGCCCCACTTGATATGTTCTTC.

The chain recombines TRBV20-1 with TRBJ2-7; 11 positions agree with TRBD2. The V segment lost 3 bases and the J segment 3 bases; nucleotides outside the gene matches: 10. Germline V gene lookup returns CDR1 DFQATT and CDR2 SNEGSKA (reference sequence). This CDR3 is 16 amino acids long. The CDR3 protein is CSASGQTSGDLYEQYF. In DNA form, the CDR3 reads TGCAGTGCTAGTGGGCAGACTAGCGGGGACCTCTACGAGCAGTACTTC.

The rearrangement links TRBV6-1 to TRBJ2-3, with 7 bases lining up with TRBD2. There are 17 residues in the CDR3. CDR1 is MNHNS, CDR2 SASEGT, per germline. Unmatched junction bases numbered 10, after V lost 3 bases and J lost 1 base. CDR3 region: CASSDGRGLSGTDTQYF. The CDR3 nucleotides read TGTGCCAGCAGTGATGGGAGGGGCTTGTCGGGCACAGATACGCAGTATTTT.